This T cell receptor beta chain was profiled in a study of cytomegalovirus exposure and HLA in healthy donors. Study conclusions and caveats: The authors confirmed in vitro that three CMV-associated chains were specific for CMV antigens. In a later analysis, a genetic analysis reported fewer productive-TCR N-insertions in an Asian-associated ancestry cluster than the cohort average. One cluster of highly shared sequence variants probably arose as a sequencing artifact. In a later analysis, TCR association rates varied by HLA locus: DRB1 most, HLA-C fewest.

V lost 2 bases to trimming and J lost 3 bases, with 8 bases between them. The germline gives CDR1 SEHNR, CDR2 FQNEAQ (reference sequence). CDR3 size: 14 residues. The study ran its PCR with 60 Vbeta and 13 Jbeta primers. Some clones are missing from TCRdb's copy, which holds only in-frame ones; the method was immunoSEQ multiplex PCR. Of over 100,000 clones in the sample, around 73% are singletons; the top ten hold approximately 1.5%. A word on this clone: As yet, its antigen is unknown.

Specimen: PBMCs. The sequence was collected from a female donor in good health and CMV-seronegative. This chain connects TRBV7-9 to TRBJ1-3; D is ambiguous. CDR3 in DNA: TGTGCCAGCAGCTTATCTTCTATTGGAAACACCATATATTTT. Its protein product is CASSLSSIGNTIYF.